This TCR beta chain was retrieved from a study of blood T cell repertoires in COVID-19. Looking at the study overall: Collection of acute and convalescent COVID-19 samples took place in the United States, Italy and Spain.

Assignments of participants to cohorts depended upon their own reported clinical history. Germline V gives CDR1 SQVTM, CDR2 ANQGSEA. The ends lost 4 bases at V and 10 bases at J; junction bases unmatched: 13. The length of the CDR3 is 17 residues. Only in-frame clones appear in the TCRdb table, and some are missing; sequencing was by immunoSEQ multiplex PCR. Among around 390,000 clones, 85% to 90% were seen once, and the ten largest hold around 10%. This receptor was obtained from a woman aged 45-60 years who had recovered from COVID-19. The gene calls are TRBV29-1 and TRBJ2-1; 16 bases fit TRBD2. The sequenced sample consisted of PBMCs or T cells enriched from blood (not recorded which). CDR3 sequence reads: CSVGPEGTSGGVGEQFF. As DNA, the CDR3 is TGCAGCGTTGGCCCAGAAGGGACTAGCGGGGGGGTCGGCGAGCAGTTCTTC.